The sequence of this T cell receptor beta chain was determined in a study of cytomegalovirus exposure and HLA in healthy donors. Amplification used 60 Vbeta primers and 13 Jbeta primers. Profiling relied on immunoSEQ multiplex PCR, and the TCRdb table lists in-frame clones only, not all of them. The sample holds some 110,000 clones, approximately 80% seen once. The CDR3 totals 15 residues. Germline V lookup: CDR1 MNHNS, CDR2 SASEGT. The V and J ends lost 3 bases and 0 bases respectively, with 11 bases between them. The chain recombines TRBV6-1 with TRBJ2-5; D is unresolved. The sequence was collected from a man in his sixties in good health and CMV-seronegative. Sequencing was done on a sample of PBMCs. The CDR3 DNA sequence: TGTGCCAGCAGTGAGAGGCCAAGGTACCAAGAGACCCAGTACTTC. Translating it yields CASSERPRYQETQYF.